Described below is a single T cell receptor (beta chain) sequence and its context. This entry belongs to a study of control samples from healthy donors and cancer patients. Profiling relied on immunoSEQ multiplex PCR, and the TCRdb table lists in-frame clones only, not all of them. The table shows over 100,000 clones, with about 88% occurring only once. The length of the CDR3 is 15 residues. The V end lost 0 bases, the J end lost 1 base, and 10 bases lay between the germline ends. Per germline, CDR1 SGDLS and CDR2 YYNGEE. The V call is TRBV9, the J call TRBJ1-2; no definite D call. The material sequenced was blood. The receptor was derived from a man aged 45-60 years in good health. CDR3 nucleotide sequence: TGTGCCAGCAGCGTAGCTGGACGGAATAACTATGGCTACACCTTC. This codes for CASSVAGRNNYGYTF.